This TCR beta chain emerged from a study of siplizumab effects on memory and regulatory T cells. Study results and caveats: Neither a naive nor a memory phenotype was assignable to roughly 75-96% of proliferating CD4+ or CD8+ clones. In siplizumab cultures, the suppressive function of proliferating Tregs remained unconfirmed. The drug siplizumab significantly decreased the alloreactive sequences that could be traced to unstimulated CD4+ memory cells.

TCRdb keeps only in-frame clones here, not all; method: immunoSEQ multiplex PCR. The profile shows under 100,000 clones, around 94% of them singletons. The CDR3 runs 16 residues. Trimming took off 5 bases at V and 3 bases at J, with 18 bases between the two ends. The V gene's germline CDR1 is SGHAT and CDR2 FQDESV (reference sequence). To note about this clone: Its antigen is unidentified.

The receptor's source is a human donor in good health. The V and J genes are TRBV11-1 and TRBJ2-3, with D tentatively TRBD1 or TRBD2 (5 bases each). The source material was non-Treg CD4+ T cells sorted from blood. CDR3 sequence reads: CASSHEEAQGTDTQYF. The CDR3 nucleotides are TGTGCCAGCAGCCACGAGGAGGCCCAGGGAACAGATACGCAGTATTTT.